This T cell receptor beta chain was identified in a study of blood T cell repertoires in COVID-19. On the study more broadly: Sources were T cells, B-cell-depleted T cells, or PBMCs; the material itself was cDNA or gDNA.

This clone has a handful of counts. Assay used: immunoSEQ multiplex PCR; TCRdb lists only in-frame clones, some missing. The sample shows about 190,000 clones, about 90% of them seen only once. J lost 0 bases, V lost 1 base, and 3 bases had no gene match. There are 16 residues in the CDR3. Germline CDR1 reads SGHVS; CDR2 reads FQNEAQ. The J gene is TRBJ2-7, the V gene TRBV7-8; 10 positions agree with TRBD2. The specimen sequenced was peripheral blood. The clonotype comes from a man in his forties or fifties with acute or convalescent COVID-19. CDR3 bases: TGTGCCAGCAGCTTAGAGGGACTAGCGTTCTCCTACGAGCAGTACTTC. This translates into CASSLEGLAFSYEQYF.